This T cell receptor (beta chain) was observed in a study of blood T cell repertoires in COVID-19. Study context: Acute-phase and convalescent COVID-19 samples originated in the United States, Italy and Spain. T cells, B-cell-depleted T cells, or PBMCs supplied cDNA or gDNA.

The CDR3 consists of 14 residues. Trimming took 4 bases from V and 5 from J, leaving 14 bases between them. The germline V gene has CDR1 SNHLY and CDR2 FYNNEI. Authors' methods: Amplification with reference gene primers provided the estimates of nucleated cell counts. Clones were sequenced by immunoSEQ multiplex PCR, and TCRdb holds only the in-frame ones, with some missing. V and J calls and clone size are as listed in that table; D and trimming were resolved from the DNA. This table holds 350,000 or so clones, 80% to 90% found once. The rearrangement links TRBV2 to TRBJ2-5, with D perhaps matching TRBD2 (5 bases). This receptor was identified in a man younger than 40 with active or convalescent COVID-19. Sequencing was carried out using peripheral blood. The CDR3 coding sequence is TGTGCCAGCAGTGGGGCCGCGACGGGGGAGACCCAGTACTTC. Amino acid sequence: CASSGAATGETQYF. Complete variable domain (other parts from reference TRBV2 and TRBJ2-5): EPEVTQTPSHQVTQMGQEVILRCVPISNHLYFYWYRQILGQKVEFLVSFYNNEISEKSEIFDDQFSVERPDGSNFTLKIRSTKLEDSAMYFCASSGAATGETQYFGPGTRLLVL.